The 28 T cell receptor beta chains below all came from one sample that was sequenced in a study of regulatory T cells in long-lasting Graves disease. Noted time point: newly diagnosed GD, antithyroid drugs for less than 3 months. Isolated PBMC RNA provided the starting material for the TCR library. In building TCR beta libraries, iRepertoire HTBI primers were used together with Arm-PCR of CDR3 regions. TCRdb re-called the multiplex PCR reads with MiXCR, one entry per CDR3 protein. This table holds 620,000 or so distinct CDR3 sequences, approximately 15% found once. This same sample was also taken into another study, of T cells in Graves' hyperthyroidism and ophthalmopathy.

Specimen: peripheral blood mononuclear cells (PBMCs), collected at new diagnosis, from a patient treated with antithyroid drugs. The receptors originated from a woman aged 25 to 45 with Graves disease.

This clonotype came up many times. This chain uses TRBV28 with TRBJ2-7; TRBD1 agrees at 8 bases. This CDR3 spans 16 amino acids. Trimming removed 2 bases from V and 1 base from J; junction bases left unmatched: 7. Germline CDR1 MDHEN, CDR2 SYDVKM. DNA for the CDR3: TGTGCCAGCAGTTTAGATCGACAGGGGCCATCCTACGAGCAGTACTTC. Translating it yields CASSLDRQGPSYEQYF.

This clonotype was recorded many times. This rearrangement joins TRBV6-1 to TRBJ2-1, with D possibly TRBD2 on 5 matching bases. This CDR3 has 15 residues. V was cut by 9 bases and J by 4 bases, with 19 bases left in between. Per the germline V gene, CDR1 is MNHNS and CDR2 is SASEGT. In nucleotides, the CDR3 is TGTGCCAGTACCTCGGACCTCGGGAAATACAATGAGCAGTTCTTC. This codes for CASTSDLGKYNEQFF.

This sequence joins TRBV28 and TRBJ1-3; 9 bases line up with TRBD1. Germline-derived CDR1 and CDR2 are MDHEN and SYDVKM. The CDR3 extends over 15 amino acids. J gave up 4 bases and V 6 bases, and 7 bases lay outside the gene matches. The CDR3: CASRTTGGIGNTIYF. For the CDR3, the DNA is TGTGCCAGCAGGACCACAGGGGGCATAGGAAACACCATATATTTT.

This clonotype was seen at least ten times. The gene calls are TRBV12-3 or TRBV12-4 and TRBJ1-1, with D perhaps matching TRBD1 (5 bases). The CDR3 runs to 16 residues. With 2 bases removed from V and 4 bases from J, the gap between germline ends came to 17 bases. CDR3 DNA sequence: TGTGCCAGCAGTTTAATTCTTCGGGGGGAGGCCACTGAAGCTTTCTTT. Protein sequence: CASSLILRGEATEAFF.

There are many counts of this clonotype. The rearrangement links TRBV28 to TRBJ1-6; no clear D gene. Germline CDR1 is MDHEN and CDR2 is SYDVKM. V lost 7 bases to trimming and J lost 6 bases, with 16 bases between them. This CDR3 is 15 amino acids long. In DNA, the CDR3 is TGTGCCAGCACCCCCCGGGATCGAGCTAATTCACCCCTCCACTTT. The encoded protein is CASTPRDRANSPLHF.

In this sample, this clonotype turned up many times. The rearrangement links TRBV2 to TRBJ2-7; D is undetermined. The CDR3 consists of 15 residues. V was pared by 6 bases and J by 0 bases, with 15 bases between. Germline CDR1 and CDR2: SNHLY and FYNNEI. CDR3 sequence: CASSAERPSSYEQYF. The CDR3 nucleotides are TGTGCCAGCAGCGCCGAGCGACCCAGCTCCTACGAGCAGTACTTC.

The sample holds a few counts of this clonotype. The V gene is TRBV9, the J gene TRBJ2-2; D is uncertain. This CDR3 is 12 amino acids long. Trimming removed 3 bases from V and 4 bases from J, with 4 bases in between. From germline, CDR1 is SGDLS and CDR2 YYNGEE. The CDR3 spells CASSASTGELFF. CDR3 coding DNA: TGTGCCAGCAGCGCCTCCACCGGGGAGCTGTTTTTT.

CDR3 bases: TGTGCCAGCTTGACCCCCGAGTCAGGAAACACCATATATTTT. Amino acid sequence: CASLTPESGNTIYF. The chain employs TRBV18 and TRBJ1-3; D gene unclear. The germline V and J ends were trimmed by 7 bases and 4 bases, with 14 bases remaining between them. This CDR3 has 14 amino acids. Germline CDR1 and CDR2: KGHSH and LQKENI.

This clonotype was observed a handful of times. The chain has TRBV19 and TRBJ2-7; D may be TRBD1 or TRBD2 (5 bases each). The germline V and J ends were trimmed by 6 bases and 5 bases, with 20 bases remaining between them. The germline V gene encodes CDR1 LNHDA and CDR2 SQIVND (reference sequence). The CDR3 loop spans 15 amino acids. CDR3 DNA: TGTGCCAGTAGCTCTCTAAGGGACCCCCAGGACGAGCAGTACTTC. Encoded protein: CASSSLRDPQDEQYF.

This clonotype was seen only a few times. The chain links TRBV28 to TRBJ1-6, with D possibly matching TRBD1 (5 bases). CDR3 size: 15 residues. CDR1 MDHEN and CDR2 SYDVKM come from the germline V gene. Trimming left V 6 bases short and J 9 bases short, with 18 bases between. The CDR3 region has the DNA TGTGCCAGCAGCCCCCCCCTACCCGGGGGTTCACCCCTCCACTTT. It specifies CASSPPLPGGSPLHF.

The chain is built from TRBV7-9 and TRBJ2-5; no firm D call. The germline V and J ends were trimmed by 1 base and 3 bases, with 9 bases remaining between them. Germline lookup yields CDR1 SEHNR and CDR2 FQNEAQ (reference sequence). The CDR3 has 14 amino acids. Here the CDR3 reads CASSLEGYEETQYF. CDR3 nucleotides: TGTGCCAGCAGCTTAGAGGGTTATGAAGAGACCCAGTACTTC.

This clonotype was seen ten or more times. The rearrangement joins TRBV18 to TRBJ2-7, with 8 bases matching TRBD2. This CDR3 contains 15 residues. CDR1 and CDR2 (germline): KGHSH, LQKENI. V gave up 3 bases and J gave up 3 bases; unmatched junction bases: 7. CDR3 in DNA: TGTGCCAGCTCACCTGGGGCGGGAGGTGACTACGAGCAGTACTTC. Protein sequence: CASSPGAGGDYEQYF.

J is TRBJ2-7 and V is TRBV20-1, with 7 bases aligning to TRBD1. The CDR3 contains 13 residues. Germline loops: CDR1 DFQATT, CDR2 SNEGSKA (reference sequence). J gave up 3 bases and V 2 bases, and 4 bases lay outside the gene matches. The CDR3 nucleotides are TGCAGTGCTAGACAAACAGGGGACTACGAGCAGTACTTC. Encoded protein: CSARQTGDYEQYF.

This clonotype was detected many times. The V gene is TRBV7-2, the J gene TRBJ2-3, with a tentative D call TRBD2 (6 bases). Germline CDR1 reads SGHTA; CDR2 reads FQGNSA. The CDR3 runs 15 residues. Trimming stripped 4 bases from V and 6 bases from J, with 17 bases between. The CDR3 here is CASSSPEGLGDTQYF. The CDR3 nucleotides are TGTGCCAGCAGCTCCCCGGAGGGCCTTGGGGATACGCAGTATTTT. Together with reference TRBV7-2 and TRBJ2-3, the CDR3 gives the full variable domain: GAGVSQSPSNKVTEKGKDVELRCDPISGHTALYWYRQSLGQGLEFLIYFQGNSAPDKSGLPSDRFSAERTGGSVSTLTIQRTQQEDSAVYLCASSSPEGLGDTQYFGPGTRLTVL.

This clonotype was counted ten times or more. V usage is TRBV28 and J usage is TRBJ2-5; 9 nucleotides align to TRBD1. V lost 4 bases to trimming and J lost 5 bases; unmatched junction nucleotides: 5. Germline V gives CDR1 MDHEN, CDR2 SYDVKM. This CDR3 contains 14 residues. The DNA of the CDR3 is TGTGCCAGCAGTTCAACAGGGGGCTCGGAGACCCAGTACTTC. Amino acids: CASSSTGGSETQYF.

Comments on this clonotype: A much larger clone differs by one base, so this may be a read error. This CDR3 is CASSTTELRSYNGQFF. The CDR3 DNA reads TGTGCCAGCAGTACCACCGAGCTCCGGTCCTACAATGGGCAGTTCTTC. This chain joins TRBV7-8 and TRBJ2-1; D is undetermined. The germline CDR1 and CDR2 sequences are SGHVS and FQNEAQ. This CDR3 has 16 residues.

In its sample, this clonotype was seen many times. The chain is built from TRBV12-3 or TRBV12-4 and TRBJ2-1; 9 bases match TRBD2. The CDR3 spans 15 residues. V shed 3 bases and J 5 bases; nucleotides not matched to a gene: 5. The CDR3 spells CASSLVSGGDNEQFF. The CDR3 DNA follows: TGTGCCAGCAGTTTGGTTAGCGGGGGAGACAATGAGCAGTTCTTC.

The gene calls are TRBV18 and TRBJ2-1, with TRBD2 matching 9 bases. V gave up 8 bases and J gave up 3 bases; unmatched junction bases: 8. The germline CDR1 and CDR2 sequences are KGHSH and LQKENI. CDR3 length equals 15 residues. CDR3 nucleotides: TGTGCCAGCCCAAAAAGGACTAGCGACTACAATGAGCAGTTCTTC. Amino acids: CASPKRTSDYNEQFF.

A few counts support this clonotype. The chain joins TRBV6-5 to TRBJ2-6, with D possibly TRBD1 on 5 matching bases. V dropped 2 bases and J dropped 0 bases, with 11 bases sitting between them. The CDR3 is 17 residues long. Germline V lookup: CDR1 MNHEY, CDR2 SVGAGI. The CDR3 reads CASSYGAMNSGANVLTF. CDR3 nucleotides: TGTGCCAGCAGTTACGGGGCAATGAACTCTGGGGCCAACGTCCTGACTTTC.

This clonotype has at least ten counts. The chain is built from TRBV2 and TRBJ2-1; no clear D gene. The V gene lost 7 bases and the J gene lost 7 bases, with 8 bases spanning the gap. Germline V gives CDR1 SNHLY, CDR2 FYNNEI. The CDR3 runs to 11 residues. CDR3 loop: CASKVVNEQFF. As DNA, the CDR3 is TGTGCCAGCAAGGTGGTAAATGAGCAGTTCTTC.

Only a few counts were recorded for this clonotype. The V call is TRBV18, the J call TRBJ1-2; 9 nucleotides align to TRBD1. CDR3 size: 14 residues. The V gene's germline CDR1 is KGHSH and CDR2 LQKENI. Trimming removed 5 bases from V and 6 bases from J; junction bases left unmatched: 7. CDR3 loop: CASSSLQGADGYTF. In DNA form, the CDR3 reads TGTGCCAGCTCATCATTACAGGGGGCGGATGGCTACACCTTC.

In this sample, this clonotype turned up many times. This rearrangement joins TRBV20-1 to TRBJ2-7; tentatively, D is TRBD1 or TRBD2 (6 bases each). The CDR3 is made up of 18 amino acids. Germline loops: CDR1 DFQATT, CDR2 SNEGSKA (reference sequence). Trimming left V 2 bases short and J 2 bases short, with 25 bases between. DNA of the CDR3: TGCAGTGCTAGAACCTTAGTCGGTCGCGGGACAAGTACCTACGAGCAGTACTTC. Protein: CSARTLVGRGTSTYEQYF.

This clonotype was observed a handful of times. The chain carries TRBV29-1 and TRBJ1-1; D gene ambiguous. V dropped 3 bases and J dropped 0 bases, with 11 bases sitting between them. The CDR3 runs 14 residues. Germline values: CDR1 SQVTM, CDR2 ANQGSEA. For the CDR3, the DNA is TGCAGCGTTGATCTAGGATTCATGAACACTGAAGCTTTCTTT. Residues: CSVDLGFMNTEAFF.

This clonotype was seen ten or more times. The rearrangement links TRBV7-9 to TRBJ2-1; 12 bases line up with TRBD2. CDR3 length: 16 residues. Unmatched junction bases numbered 8, after V lost 6 bases and J lost 5 bases. Germline CDR1 and CDR2: SEHNR and FQNEAQ (reference sequence). CDR3 coding DNA: TGTGCCAGCAGACCGACTAGCGGGGGTTCCAACAATGAGCAGTTCTTC. Translated: CASRPTSGGSNNEQFF.

Turning to this clonotype: This may arise from a read error, as a much more abundant clone is one base away. This rearrangement joins TRBV28 to TRBJ2-1, with D perhaps given as TRBD1 or TRBD2 (5 bases each). Germline assignment: CDR1 MDHEN and CDR2 SYDVKM. The CDR3 runs to 17 residues. V dropped 5 bases and J dropped 0 bases, with 17 bases sitting between them. The CDR3 coding sequence is TGTGCCAGCAGTCAGGGACCAGCCCGTAACTCCTACAATGAGCAGTTCTTC. This encodes CASSQGPARNSYNEQFF.

This clonotype has ten or more counts. The chain couples TRBV20-1 to TRBJ1-1; perhaps TRBD1 as D (5 bases). Trimming cost V 0 bases and J 6 bases, with 11 bases left between them. The length of the CDR3 is 13 residues. CDR1 and CDR2 from the germline V gene are DFQATT and SNEGSKA (reference sequence). This CDR3 is CSARDMRGPEAFF. CDR3 DNA: TGCAGTGCTAGAGATATGCGGGGACCTGAAGCTTTCTTT.

This clonotype was seen ten or more times. The V call is TRBV7-3, the J call TRBJ2-7; TRBD2 matches 10 bases. V dropped 6 bases and J dropped 3; count of bases not matched to a gene: 8. There are 15 residues in the CDR3. The V gene's germline CDR1 is SGHTA and CDR2 FQGTGA. The CDR3 spells CASSQGTSALYEQYF. As DNA, the CDR3 is TGTGCCAGCAGTCAGGGGACTAGCGCGCTCTACGAGCAGTACTTC.

This clonotype was seen ten or more times. The chain joins TRBV30 to TRBJ1-2; D may be TRBD1 (5 bases). Trimming left V 0 bases short and J 6 bases short, with 17 bases between. In germline, CDR1 is GTSNPN, CDR2 SVGIG (reference sequence). There are 15 residues in the CDR3. This CDR3 is CAWSVQDMRSDGYTF. The CDR3 coding sequence is TGTGCCTGGAGTGTACAGGACATGAGGTCGGATGGCTACACCTTC. The full variable domain, rest sourced from reference TRBV30 and TRBJ1-2, is SQTIHQWPATLVQPVGSPLSLECTVEGTSNPNLYWYRQAAGRGLQLLFYSVGIGQISSEVPQNLSASRPQDRQFILSSKKLLLSDSGFYLCAWSVQDMRSDGYTFGSGTRLTVV.